This TCR beta chain is from a study of beta chain features in type 1 diabetes. Notes on the study in general: Among patients, naive, central memory and Treg TCRB repertoires appeared more similar than among healthy donors. Insertion counts at VDJ junctions were lower in type 1 diabetes patients, who also showed more deletions there. These data did not resolve whether HLA type affects TCRB rearrangement.

The CDR3 spans 13 residues. Germline CDR1 and CDR2: SNHLY and FYNNEI. V dropped 7 bases and J dropped 4 bases, with 11 bases sitting between them. Reverse transcribing all isolated RNA meant expressed TCRB transcripts were sequenced. Sequencing used immunoSEQ multiplex PCR; TCRdb keeps in-frame clones, though not all of them. The repertoire holds some 360,000 clones, with around 20% as singletons. For this clone: No antigen is known for it.

This receptor was taken from a woman aged 18-29 years in good health. Sequencing was carried out using naive CD4+ T cells from blood. V usage is TRBV2 and J usage is TRBJ2-1, with D tentatively TRBD2 (6 bases). The CDR3 here is CASTRTIYNEQFF. The CDR3 nucleotides are TGTGCCAGCACCCGGACTATTTACAATGAGCAGTTCTTC. Full variable domain (rest looked up from reference TRBV2 and TRBJ2-1): EPEVTQTPSHQVTQMGQEVILRCVPISNHLYFYWYRQILGQKVEFLVSFYNNEISEKSEIFDDQFSVERPDGSNFTLKIRSTKLEDSAMYFCASTRTIYNEQFFGPGTRLTVL.